This is a list of T cell receptor beta chains from one sample in a study of blood T cells in healthy people across ages. Via MiXCR, TCRdb re-called the 5' RACE reads, giving one row per CDR3 protein. The sample shows some 900,000 distinct CDR3 sequences, roughly 43% of them seen only once. Sequenced input: blood. Receptors were obtained from a man aged 30 to 39 in good health. CDR3s include the opening cysteine and the closing phenylalanine or tryptophan. A D gene is named only where the DNA matches it firmly. Part of the rows lack a size; the others show once, few, many or a class for expanded clones.

clone size	V gene	D gene	J gene	CDR3 DNA	CDR3 protein
few	TRBV7-2	NA	TRBJ2-4	TGTGCCAGCAGCTTAACGGGGAGAGAGAGCATTCAGTACTTC	CASSLTGRESIQYF
NA	TRBV20-1	TRBD2	TRBJ2-3	TGCAGTGCTCAGCGGGAGACAATAAGCACAGATACGCAGTATTTT	CSAQRETISTDTQYF
NA	TRBV27	NA	TRBJ1-6	TGTGCCAGCAGTTTAATGGGGGCCGAAATCGTTTCACCCCTCCACTTT	CASSLMGAEIVSPLHF
NA	TRBV18	NA	TRBJ2-1	TGTGCCAGCTCACCGGCTCGTGGAGCAGGGAGCAATGAGCAGTTCTTC	CASSPARGAGSNEQFF
NA	TRBV5-5	NA	TRBJ2-2	TGTGCCAGCGGTAACGGCGGGGAGCTGTTTTTT	CASGNGGELFF
NA	TRBV7-6	TRBD1	TRBJ1-6	TGTGCCAGCAGCTTAAATGGGCAGGGGGATTCACCCCTCCACTTT	CASSLNGQGDSPLHF
NA	TRBV12-3/TRBV12-4	TRBD2	TRBJ2-3	TGTGCCAGCAGCACCCGGGGGGGCCTGACAGATACGCAGTATTTT	CASSTRGGLTDTQYF
NA	TRBV10-3	NA	TRBJ1-2	TGTGCCATCAGTGAGTCGCGGGAGTATGGCTACACCTTC	CAISESREYGYTF
many	TRBV28	NA	TRBJ1-2	TGTGCCAGCAGCCTAAACCTAGGACAGCGACTCTATGGCTACACCTTC	CASSLNLGQRLYGYTF
NA	TRBV5-1	NA	TRBJ1-2	TGCGCCAGCAGCCCCCTCCCAGGGATCGAAGTTTATGGCTACACCTTC	CASSPLPGIEVYGYTF
NA	TRBV9	NA	TRBJ1-2	TGTGCCAGCAGCGCGGGGGGGCCTAGTTATGGCTACACCTTC	CASSAGGPSYGYTF
NA	TRBV7-2	NA	TRBJ1-1	TGTGCCGGCAGCCCGAACGGGAGGGGAATGAACACTGAAGCTTTCTTT	CAGSPNGRGMNTEAFF
NA	TRBV20-1	TRBD2	TRBJ2-3	TGCAGTGCTAGAGTGGACGGACTAGAGTCCACAGATACGCAGTATTTT	CSARVDGLESTDTQYF
few	TRBV27	TRBD1	TRBJ1-1	TGTGCCAGCAGAAAAGCTTTGACAGGGATCACTGAAGCTTTCTTT	CASRKALTGITEAFF
NA	TRBV7-9	NA	TRBJ1-2	TGTGCCAGCAGCTTAGACCCGGGCATGAGGAATGGCTACACCTTC	CASSLDPGMRNGYTF
NA	TRBV6-4	NA	TRBJ2-7	TGTGCCAGCAAGGTTCCAGAGAGCTCCTACGAGCAGTACTTC	CASKVPESSYEQYF
NA	TRBV10-3	NA	TRBJ2-7	TGTGCCATCAGTGCACAATCCAACGAGCAGTACTTC	CAISAQSNEQYF
once	TRBV7-2	NA	TRBJ1-4	TGTGCCAGCAGCAATCTTGGGGTTAATGAAAAACTGTTTTTT	CASSNLGVNEKLFF
NA	TRBV4-2	NA	TRBJ2-7	TGTGCCAGCAGCCAAGGGGGGCAGCTCTACGAGCAGTACTTC	CASSQGGQLYEQYF
NA	TRBV20-1	NA	TRBJ2-3	TGCAGTGCTAGGGAGGACACTAGCCGGGGCACAGATACGCAGTATTTT	CSAREDTSRGTDTQYF
NA	TRBV27	TRBD2	TRBJ2-1	TGTGCCAGCAGTTTGACTAGCGGGAGCCTTACCTACAATGAGCAGTTCTTC	CASSLTSGSLTYNEQFF
once	TRBV11-2	NA	TRBJ1-6	TGTGCCAGCAGCTTAAGCGGGTGGGATAATTCACCCCTCCACTTT	CASSLSGWDNSPLHF